The clone carrying this TCR beta chain occurred many times. The sample originates from a study of T cells in Graves' hyperthyroidism and ophthalmopathy. It was RNA transcripts that yielded the amplified TCR beta CDR3 regions. Using the HTBI primer set, a first-round RT-PCR was run on the TCR CDR3. TCRdb redid the calling of the multiplex PCR reads with MiXCR, one entry per CDR3 protein. The sample records roughly 99,000 distinct CDR3 sequences, about 17% being singletons. The V gene end was trimmed by 0 bases and the J gene end by 6 bases; junction bases not matched to a gene: 6. The germline V gene has CDR1 GTSNPN and CDR2 SVGIG (reference sequence). The length of the CDR3 is 14 residues.

The material sequenced was blood. The chain employs TRBV30 and TRBJ2-5, with 8 bases identical to TRBD2. The TCR comes from a woman aged 50 to 65 with Graves' hyperthyroidism. The CDR3 DNA is TGTGCCTGGAGTGTAAGGAGCGGGAGTAAGACCCAGTACTTC. It yields the protein CAWSVRSGSKTQYF.